Shown below are 27 T cell receptor beta chains from a single sample sequenced in a study of blood T cell repertoires in COVID-19. Generated by immunoSEQ multiplex PCR, the TCRdb table keeps only in-frame clones and is missing some. Of around 260,000 clones detected, around four fifths appear once; the ten largest clones hold 4% to 4.5%. The sequenced sample was peripheral blood. These receptors all come from a man aged 55 to 70 with acute or convalescent COVID-19.

This chain connects TRBV10-3 to TRBJ1-1; D uncertain. This CDR3 has 15 residues. Germline loops: CDR1 ENHRY, CDR2 SYGVKD. V lost 10 bases and J lost 0, with 18 bases in between. The CDR3 is CATVARQNMNTEAFF. The CDR3 DNA follows: TGTGCCACCGTCGCGAGGCAGAACATGAACACTGAAGCTTTCTTT.

The chain recombines TRBV29-1 with TRBJ1-1; D is undetermined. The V end lost 7 bases, the J end lost 6 bases, and 21 bases lay between the germline ends. Looked up from germline, CDR1 is SQVTM and CDR2 is ANQGSEA. The CDR3 loop spans 14 amino acids. This CDR3 is CSGGFGRNGAEAFF. CDR3 sequence (DNA): TGCAGCGGTGGTTTTGGGAGGAATGGCGCTGAAGCTTTCTTT.

The chain uses TRBV10-3 and TRBJ2-6, with no clear D. The ends were cut back, 8 bases at V and 0 bases at J, with 11 bases in the middle. The CDR3 is 15 residues long. CDR1 is ENHRY and CDR2 is SYGVKD in the germline V gene. CDR3 coding DNA: TGTGCCATCGGCGGCAGTTACTCTGGGGCCAACGTCCTGACTTTC. Protein: CAIGGSYSGANVLTF.

This chain connects TRBV6-2 or TRBV6-3 to TRBJ2-1; 14 nucleotides align to TRBD2. This CDR3 has 16 residues. Germline-derived CDR1 and CDR2 are MNHEY and SVGEGT. The J segment lost 8 bases and the V segment lost 5 bases, leaving 8 bases of the junction unmatched. CDR3 coding DNA: TGTGCCAGCAGTCAAGGACTAGCGGGAGGAGAGGATGAGCAGTTCTTC. Translation: CASSQGLAGGEDEQFF.

The chain links TRBV7-9 to TRBJ2-1, with D tentatively TRBD1 (5 bases). CDR3 length: 14 amino acids. Between the trimmed V and J ends, which lost 5 bases and 4 bases, there was a span of 12 bases. Germline V CDR1 and CDR2: SEHNR, FQNEAQ (reference sequence). CDR3 sequence: CASSSRQIYNEQFF. The CDR3 region has the DNA TGTGCCAGCAGCAGTCGACAGATTTACAATGAGCAGTTCTTC.

V gene TRBV11-3 combines with J gene TRBJ1-4; 10 bases are shared with TRBD1. CDR3 length: 15 residues. Germline V lookup: CDR1 SGHNT, CDR2 YENEEA. J was trimmed by 8 bases and V by 3 bases; bases with no gene match: 6. The CDR3 DNA sequence: TGTGCCAGCAGCTTTCGGGACAGGGGTCACGAAAAACTGTTTTTT. It translates to CASSFRDRGHEKLFF.

The V call is TRBV7-9, the J call TRBJ2-1; 8 bases are a match to TRBD2. Germline V gene lookup returns CDR1 SEHNR and CDR2 FQNEAQ (reference sequence). V shed 11 bases, J shed 2 bases, and the junction held 8 bases outside the gene matches. This CDR3 comprises 14 residues. Here the CDR3 reads CAASLSGAYNEQFF. CDR3 DNA sequence: TGTGCCGCATCCCTTAGCGGGGCCTACAATGAGCAGTTCTTC.

The chain couples TRBV4-1 to TRBJ2-3; 8 nucleotides match TRBD1. The CDR3 covers 15 residues. The germline gives CDR1 MGHRA, CDR2 YSYEKL. J lost 6 bases, V lost 1 base, and 6 bases had no gene match. CDR3 region: CASSQGTGNLDTQYF. CDR3 coding DNA: TGCGCCAGCAGCCAAGGGACAGGGAACTTGGATACGCAGTATTTT.

This chain joins TRBV7-9 and TRBJ2-7, with D possibly being TRBD1 (5 bases). Germline V lookup: CDR1 SEHNR, CDR2 FQNEAQ (reference sequence). V was trimmed by 5 bases and J by 3 bases, leaving 11 bases between them. CDR3 size: 13 residues. The CDR3 loop reads CASSLAGIYEQYF. The CDR3 DNA is TGTGCCAGCAGCCTCGCAGGGATCTACGAGCAGTACTTC.

The chain uses TRBV3-1 (or the pseudogene TRBV3-2) and TRBJ1-2; D may be TRBD1 (5 bases). V lost 3 bases, J lost 8 bases, and 13 bases lay in between. CDR3 length equals 13 residues. CDR1 is LGHDT and CDR2 is YNNKEL in the germline V gene (reference sequence). As DNA, the CDR3 is TGTGCCAGCAGCCACAGGGAATCGGCGGGCTACACCTTC. This sequence encodes CASSHRESAGYTF.

The chain employs TRBV7-2 and TRBJ2-7, with TRBD1 identical over 11 bases. Per the germline V gene, CDR1 is SGHTA and CDR2 is FQGNSA. V lost 4 bases, J lost 3 bases, and 5 bases stayed unmatched. The CDR3 extends over 15 amino acids. CDR3 sequence: CASSSSGTGGYEQYF. The CDR3 nucleotides read TGTGCCAGCAGCTCATCCGGGACAGGGGGCTACGAGCAGTACTTC.

A note on this clone: A junction boundary mismatches the germline segment, possibly from a read error. The identical CDR3 is also encoded by other nucleotide sequences in the sample. The chain employs TRBV7-7 and TRBJ2-2, with TRBD2 matching over 14 bases. The CDR3 has 16 amino acids. CDR1 is SSHAT and CDR2 is FNYEAQ in the germline V gene (reference sequence). The CDR3 protein is CASSPRTSGGFGELFF. CDR3 sequence (DNA): TGTGCTAGCAGCCCGCGGACTAGCGGGGGGTTCGGGGAGCTGTTTTTT. Based on the CDR3 plus reference TRBV7-7 and TRBJ2-2, the full variable domain is GAGVSQSPRYKVTKRGQDVTLRCDPISSHATLYWYQQALGQGPEFLTYFNYEAQPDKSGLPSDRFSAERPEGSISTLTIQRTEQRDSAMYRCASSPRTSGGFGELFFGEGSRLTVL.

This clone was counted once. The chain carries TRBV4-1 and TRBJ1-2; D gene uncertain. The germline CDR1 and CDR2 sequences are MGHRA and YSYEKL. The CDR3 is made up of 14 amino acids. Trimming took 2 bases from V and 8 from J, leaving 15 bases between them. CDR3 protein: CASSQPALREGYTF. CDR3 nucleotide sequence: TGCGCCAGCAGCCAACCAGCCCTCCGGGAAGGCTACACCTTC.

This clone was observed once. The chain links TRBV6-6 to TRBJ1-2; 9 bases fit TRBD1. CDR3 length: 15 amino acids. Looked up from germline, CDR1 is MNHNY and CDR2 is SVGAGI (reference sequence). V lost 4 bases and J lost 4; bases outside the gene matches: 7. Here the CDR3 DNA reads TGTGCCAGCAGTTCCCGGGACAGGGACGCCTATGGCTACACCTTC. It specifies CASSSRDRDAYGYTF.

The chain couples TRBV5-6 to TRBJ1-2, with a tentative D call TRBD1 (6 bases). The CDR3 length is 13 residues. The germline V gene has CDR1 SGHDT and CDR2 YYEEEE. The V gene lost 4 bases and the J gene lost 2 bases, with 9 bases spanning the gap. For the CDR3, the DNA is TGTGCCAGCAGCCAACAGGGCAACTATGGCTACACCTTC. Protein: CASSQQGNYGYTF.

The chain joins TRBV27 to TRBJ1-2, with unresolved D. The CDR3 is 16 residues long. CDR1 and CDR2 from the germline V gene are MNHEY and SMNVEV (reference sequence). V lost 0 bases to trimming and J lost 4 bases, with 15 bases between them. The CDR3 nucleotides read TGTGCCAGCAGTTTATCGGGCCCCTCCCTGGGCTATGGCTACACCTTC. This sequence encodes CASSLSGPSLGYGYTF.

The rearrangement joins TRBV4-3 to TRBJ2-1; a possible D gene is TRBD1 (5 bases). The CDR3 is 16 amino acids. The germline CDR1 and CDR2 sequences are LGHNA and YSLEER. Trimming shortened V by 1 base and J by 8 bases, and 18 bases separated the two germline ends. CDR3 residues: CASSQVEAGLIHEQFF. CDR3 DNA: TGCGCCAGCAGCCAAGTTGAGGCAGGGTTAATCCATGAGCAGTTCTTC.

The V call is TRBV13, the J call TRBJ2-7; no clear D. In germline, CDR1 is PRHDT, CDR2 FYEKMQ (reference sequence). The V end was cut by 1 base, the J end by 2 bases, with 9 bases between. The CDR3 is 14 amino acids. CDR3 protein: CASSLVGRAYEQYF. For the CDR3, the DNA is TGTGCCAGCAGCTTAGTGGGCCGAGCCTACGAGCAGTACTTC.

The V gene is TRBV5-8, the J gene TRBJ1-3, with TRBD1 matching over 9 bases. This CDR3 contains 14 residues. The V gene end was trimmed by 3 bases and the J gene end by 3 bases; junction bases not matched to a gene: 1. Germline values: CDR1 SGHTS, CDR2 YDEGEE. This CDR3 reads CASSWGQGGNTIYF. Written as DNA, the CDR3 is TGTGCCAGCAGCTGGGGACAGGGTGGAAACACCATATATTTT. Full variable domain (rest looked up from reference TRBV5-8 and TRBJ1-3): EAGVTQSPTHLIKTRGQQATLRCSPISGHTSVYWYQQALGLGLQFLLWYDEGEERNRGNFPPRFSGRQFPNYSSELNVNALELEDSALYLCASSWGQGGNTIYFGEGSWLTVV.

J is TRBJ2-7 and V is TRBV19; tentative D call: TRBD2 (5 bases). Germline CDR1 and CDR2: LNHDA and SQIVND (reference sequence). V was cut by 4 bases and J by 2 bases, with 12 bases left in between. The CDR3 sequence is 14 residues long. The CDR3: CASSTQGRPYEQYF. Here the CDR3 DNA reads TGTGCCAGTAGTACCCAAGGGAGACCCTACGAGCAGTACTTC.

On this clone: This sample also contains other DNA sequences that code for the same CDR3. The chain links TRBV18 to TRBJ2-2; TRBD2 is a possible D gene (5 bases). Looked up from germline, CDR1 is KGHSH and CDR2 is LQKENI. The CDR3 has 13 residues. V was trimmed by 2 bases and J by 4 bases, leaving 5 bases between them. The CDR3 reads CASSPEGTGELFF. CDR3 bases: TGTGCCAGCTCACCAGAGGGCACCGGGGAGCTGTTTTTT.

V gene TRBV5-6 combines with J gene TRBJ1-3, with 7 bases aligning to TRBD1. The germline V gene encodes CDR1 SGHDT and CDR2 YYEEEE. Losses at the gene ends were 3 bases for V and 3 bases for J; bases not matched to a gene: 9. The CDR3 length is 16 residues. The CDR3 nucleotides read TGTGCCAGCAGCTCAACTGACAGGGTGGGTGGAAACACCATATATTTT. Its translation: CASSSTDRVGGNTIYF.

V is TRBV27 and J is TRBJ2-2; 7 bases fit TRBD2. The CDR3 consists of 17 residues. V was pared by 0 bases and J by 8 bases, with 12 bases of the junction left unmatched. Germline loops: CDR1 MNHEY, CDR2 SMNVEV (reference sequence). CDR3 DNA sequence: TGTGCCAGCAGTTTATCTTGGACTAGTCTTCCTAGGGGGGAGCTGTTTTTT. Translating gives CASSLSWTSLPRGELFF.

In this sample, this clone turned up a few times. The CDR3 reads CASSSGRRQYF. DNA of the CDR3: TGTGCCAGCAGCTCCGGGAGAAGGCAGTACTTC. V and J are TRBV7-2 and TRBJ2-7; D perhaps matches TRBD2 (6 bases). CDR3 length equals 11 residues. Deletions cut 4 bases from V and 9 bases from J, with 10 bases between. Germline V gene sequence: CDR1 SGHTA, CDR2 FQGNSA. Based on the CDR3 plus reference TRBV7-2 and TRBJ2-7, the full variable domain is GAGVSQSPSNKVTEKGKDVELRCDPISGHTALYWYRQSLGQGLEFLIYFQGNSAPDKSGLPSDRFSAERTGGSVSTLTIQRTQQEDSAVYLCASSSGRRQYFGPGTRLTVT.

Notes on this clone: At one of its ends the junction is not consistent with the germline gene, which may arise from a read error. The gene calls are TRBV27 and TRBJ2-7; the match to TRBD2 covers 11 bases. Looked up from germline, CDR1 is MNHEY and CDR2 is SMNVEV (reference sequence). The CDR3 totals 19 residues. The CDR3 loop is CANSHGPIVAGGSSYEQYF. CDR3 in DNA: TGTGCCAACAGTCACGGCCCAATCGTAGCGGGGGGGAGCTCCTACGAGCAGTACTTC.

V and J are TRBV5-1 and TRBJ2-1; 7 nucleotides align to TRBD2. There are 14 residues in the CDR3. V lost 4 bases to trimming and J lost 8 bases; unmatched junction nucleotides: 9. CDR1 and CDR2 (germline): SGHRS, YFSETQ. This chain's CDR3 is CASSPTGTMDEQFF. Written as DNA, the CDR3 is TGCGCCAGCAGCCCCACCGGGACTATGGATGAGCAGTTCTTC. The variable domain in full, with the rest retrieved from reference TRBV5-1 and TRBJ2-1, is KAGVTQTPRYLIKTRGQQVTLSCSPISGHRSVSWYQQTPGQGLQFLFEYFSETQRNKGNFPGRFSGRQFSNSRSEMNVSTLELGDSALYLCASSPTGTMDEQFFGPGTRLTVL.

The chain links TRBV10-3 to TRBJ2-7; possible D gene TRBD2, 5 bases. Germline CDR1 is ENHRY and CDR2 is SYGVKD. V lost 10 bases and J lost 0, with 10 bases in between. This CDR3 region has 12 residues. CDR3 sequence: CATRGSSYEQYF. The CDR3 DNA reads TGTGCCACTCGAGGGAGCTCCTACGAGCAGTACTTC.